This T cell receptor (beta chain) derives from a study of cytomegalovirus exposure and HLA in healthy donors. Study results and caveats: CMV serostatus alone was available as immune exposure information. An analysis was carried out later, and it reportedly showed fewer N-insertions in an Asian-associated ancestry cluster than the roughly 700-donor mean. Other equally common chains were less clonally expanded than HLA-associated TCR beta chains, a later analysis showed.

In the case of this clone: Antigen: not known.

Vbeta (60) and Jbeta (13) primers were used in the PCR. The protocol was immunoSEQ multiplex PCR, while the TCRdb copy is restricted to in-frame clones and leaves out a portion. The table has approximately 240,000 clones, roughly 90% seen once; the top ten hold around 1%. CDR1 is LNHDA and CDR2 is SQIVND in the germline V gene (reference sequence). The CDR3 is 16 amino acids. V lost 7 bases and J 0 bases, leaving 18 bases between the germline ends. This chain connects TRBV19 to TRBJ1-2, with D tentatively TRBD1 (5 bases). Sequenced input: PBMCs. The clonotype originates from a woman between 18 and 30 years old in good health and CMV-seronegative. Here the CDR3 DNA reads TGTGCCAGTACGAGCCCGTCAGGGTACGCTAACTATGGCTACACCTTC. As protein: CASTSPSGYANYGYTF.